Listed here is a single T cell receptor (beta chain). Its antigen is currently unknown. This entry belongs to a study of CD8 T cells in ankylosing spondylitis. Study-wide points: It appeared that ankylosing spondylitis blood was characterized by a TCR beta motif of under ten highly homologous variants. Peripheral blood samples showed relatively rare disease-linked clones, and these clones were CD8+. A subset of motif variants has previously been described in the synovial fluid and blood of reactive arthritis. According to the report, clones linked to the disease were significantly enriched in matched synovial fluid samples taken from ankylosing spondylitis patients.

This CDR3 has 11 residues. V lost 6 bases to trimming and J lost 5 bases, with 4 bases between them. The germline V gene has CDR1 LGHDT and CDR2 YNNKEL (reference sequence). The TCR beta libraries were generated through quantitative 5'-RACE incorporating molecular barcodes. TCRdb re-analysed the 5' RACE reads in MiXCR, keeping a single row per CDR3 protein. The table has approximately 300,000 distinct CDR3 sequences, under 8.5% seen once; the top ten hold about 14%. The receptor was derived from a male donor with ankylosing spondylitis. The sample comprised blood, either unsorted or a sorted T cell fraction (not recorded which). The genes are TRBV3-1 and TRBJ1-4; no definite D call. CDR3: CASSWNEKLFF. The CDR3 DNA is TGTGCCAGCAGTTGGAATGAAAAACTGTTTTTT.